The sequence of this T cell receptor beta chain was determined in a study of identical twins. Notes on the study in general: The study based its conclusions on cross-sectional statistical analysis and did not follow the same donors. Beta clonotypes that were abundant in cord blood contained fewer insertions, a pattern absent from memory repertoires. Out-of-frame alpha sequences that twins shared showed excess low generation probability.

Points on this clonotype: No antigen is known for it.

The CDR3 runs 16 residues. Germline V gene sequence: CDR1 MDHEN, CDR2 SYDVKM. The V gene end was trimmed by 1 base and the J gene end by 3 bases; junction bases not matched to a gene: 5. Unique molecular identifiers were in the cDNA, with template-switch universal primer binding. TCRdb re-analysed the 5' RACE reads in MiXCR, keeping a single row per CDR3 protein. The sample has 450,000 to 650,000 distinct CDR3 sequences, about 15% seen once; the top ten hold roughly 0.4%. These data were also filed under a second study, of yellow fever vaccine responses in identical twins.

The sequenced material came from CD4+ T cells sorted from blood. The chain joins TRBV28 to TRBJ2-1; the match to TRBD1 covers 8 bases. The source is a woman younger than 30 in good health. In DNA form, the CDR3 reads TGTGCCAGCAGTTTATCCGACAGGGGCATCTACAATGAGCAGTTCTTC. This gives the protein CASSLSDRGIYNEQFF.